The present TCR beta chain was sequenced within a study of T cell repertoires in cytomegalovirus infection. Across the study: Public TCR beta signatures provided an indication of both CMV infection and a matching HLA type.

Study findings and constraints: Individuals carrying CMV plus the relevant HLA were identified by cumulative frequency of public TCR beta families. The ex vivo response was dominated by HLA-C-restricted CMV-specific TCR beta clonotypes.

This clonotype came up a few times. Antigen specificity is unknown. TCRdb independently ran MiXCR on the reads; one entry per CDR3 protein. The sample includes around 100,000 distinct CDR3 sequences, 30% to 35% seen only once; the top ten take around two fifths. This CDR3 region has 15 residues. The germline CDR1 and CDR2 sequences are SEHNR and FQNEAQ (reference sequence). V lost 5 bases to trimming and J lost 4 bases; unmatched junction nucleotides: 4. The clonotype originates from a human donor in good health (CMV status not recorded). Some clones in this sample may be carry-over from other donors' samples. Here the sequenced sample was CD8+ T cells from cultured PBMCs, taken from culture after CMV antigen stimulation. J is TRBJ2-3 and V is TRBV7-9, with 12 bases matching TRBD2. CDR3 bases: TGTGCCAGCAGCAGGACTAGCGGGGTGTCAGATACGCAGTATTTT. As protein: CASSRTSGVSDTQYF.